Shown below are 31 T cell receptor beta chains from a single sample sequenced in a study of early T cells in non-severe SARS-CoV-2 infection. TCRdb reprocessed the 5' RACE reads with MiXCR, giving one entry per CDR3 protein. Of some 48,000 distinct CDR3 sequences in the sample, approximately 4.1% were seen once. The sample comprised whole blood. These receptors were taken from an adult who was a healthcare worker with PCR-confirmed SARS-CoV-2 infection or an uninfected control (not recorded which).

This clonotype was detected many times. The rearrangement uses TRBV7-2 and TRBJ2-5; maybe TRBD2 (7 bases). The V end was cut by 4 bases, the J end by 1 base, with 13 bases between. CDR3 length: 15 residues. Germline CDR1 reads SGHTA; CDR2 reads FQGNSA. CDR3 in DNA: TGTGCCAGCAGCTCGCCGGGGGGCTTCCAAGAGACCCAGTACTTC. Protein product: CASSSPGGFQETQYF.

In its sample, this clonotype was seen many times. This rearrangement joins TRBV6-2 or TRBV6-3 to TRBJ1-6; D remains unclear. Germline V gene sequence: CDR1 MNHEY, CDR2 SVGEGT. V was clipped by 2 bases and J by 9 bases, with 14 bases between them. The CDR3 spans 15 residues. CDR3 nucleotides: TGTGCCAGCAGTTACGGTTCATCGATGCTTTCACCCCTCCACTTT. This translates into CASSYGSSMLSPLHF.

This clonotype was picked up many times. J is TRBJ1-2 and V is TRBV5-6; no firm D call. V was pared by 5 bases and J by 7 bases, with 21 bases between. From germline, CDR1 is SGHDT and CDR2 YYEEEE. CDR3 size: 15 residues. The CDR3 is CASSNGQLPRTGYTF. CDR3 sequence (DNA): TGTGCCAGCAGTAACGGGCAGCTCCCTCGGACTGGCTACACCTTC.

This clonotype was detected ten times or more. The CDR3 spells CAWSVRDTQYF. The DNA for the CDR3 is TGTGCCTGGAGTGTACGAGATACGCAGTATTTT. The rearrangement joins TRBV30 to TRBJ2-3; D unresolved. This CDR3 region has 11 residues. The germline V and J ends were trimmed by 0 bases and 5 bases, with 3 bases remaining between them. In germline, CDR1 is GTSNPN, CDR2 SVGIG (reference sequence).

This clonotype has ten or more counts. J is TRBJ2-1 and V is TRBV20-1, with 10 positions matching TRBD2. The germline V gene has CDR1 DFQATT and CDR2 SNEGSKA (reference sequence). The junction had 8 bases not matched to a gene; V was cut back by 1 base and J by 5 bases. The CDR3 is 16 residues long. CDR3 bases: TGCAGTGCTAGAGCTGCTAGCGGGAGTGGGGACAATGAGCAGTTCTTC. This encodes CSARAASGSGDNEQFF.

This clonotype was seen many times. This chain links TRBV7-6 with TRBJ2-5; D remains unclear. The CDR3 is 12 residues long. From germline, CDR1 is SGHVS and CDR2 FNYEAQ. Trimming cost V 1 base and J 4 bases, with 4 bases left between them. The CDR3, as DNA: TGTGCCAGCAGCTTAGACGGAGAGACCCAGTACTTC. It translates to CASSLDGETQYF.

This chain connects TRBV11-3 to TRBJ1-1; D call uncertain. This CDR3 is built from 13 residues. V dropped 5 bases and J dropped 1 base, with 8 bases sitting between them. Germline CDR1 reads SGHNT; CDR2 reads YENEEA. CDR3 amino acids: CASSLAKNTEAFF. In DNA form, the CDR3 reads TGTGCCAGCAGCCTGGCAAAGAACACTGAAGCTTTCTTT.

This clonotype was recorded many times. This chain connects TRBV7-8 to TRBJ1-1, with no clear D. The germline V gene encodes CDR1 SGHVS and CDR2 FQNEAQ. V was pared by 2 bases and J by 2 bases, with 9 bases between. The CDR3 covers 14 residues. CDR3: CASSLSSANTEAFF. The CDR3 coding sequence is TGTGCCAGCAGCTTAAGTTCCGCTAACACTGAAGCTTTCTTT.

This clonotype was picked up many times. This chain joins TRBV10-3 and TRBJ2-1; 16 nucleotides line up with TRBD2. After removal of 6 bases from V and 8 bases from J, the junction contained 7 bases not matched to a gene. This CDR3 is 16 amino acids long. The V gene's germline CDR1 is ENHRY and CDR2 SYGVKD. This chain's CDR3 is CAISAGTSGGADEQFF. The CDR3, as DNA: TGTGCCATCAGCGCTGGGACTAGCGGGGGGGCCGATGAGCAGTTCTTC.

This clonotype was seen only a few times. The chain carries TRBV29-1 and TRBJ2-3; D not certain. This CDR3 comprises 14 residues. Germline CDR1 SQVTM, CDR2 ANQGSEA. The ends were cut back, 0 bases at V and 2 bases at J, with 9 bases in the middle. CDR3 sequence reads: CSVEEELTTDTQYF. The CDR3 DNA reads as TGCAGCGTTGAAGAAGAACTCACCACAGATACGCAGTATTTT.

This clonotype was detected ten times or more. The chain recombines TRBV19 with TRBJ2-7; 8 bases are a match to TRBD2. The V gene's germline CDR1 is LNHDA and CDR2 SQIVND (reference sequence). The CDR3 loop spans 15 amino acids. After removal of 3 bases from V and 3 bases from J, the junction contained 7 bases not matched to a gene. DNA for the CDR3: TGTGCCAGTAGTATTAAAAGCGGGGGTAACTACGAGCAGTACTTC. This encodes CASSIKSGGNYEQYF.

The table lists this clonotype with a few counts. The chain recombines TRBV6-1 with TRBJ2-3, with TRBD2 as a possible D gene (5 bases). Germline loops: CDR1 MNHNS, CDR2 SASEGT. CDR3 size: 16 residues. Trimming removed 6 bases at V and 4 bases at J, with 20 bases between. The CDR3 DNA is TGTGCCAGCAGACGAGGGCCCCCGCGAGAGGCAGATACGCAGTATTTT. This encodes CASRRGPPREADTQYF.

Ten or more counts support this clonotype. The CDR3 region is CASTPQREGYGYTF. The CDR3 DNA follows: TGTGCCAGCACCCCGCAGCGCGAGGGCTATGGCTACACCTTC. The rearrangement links TRBV2 to TRBJ1-2; D remains ambiguous. The CDR3 loop spans 14 amino acids. V dropped 7 bases and J dropped 4 bases, with 16 bases sitting between them. Germline V gene sequence: CDR1 SNHLY, CDR2 FYNNEI.

This clonotype has a count of ten or more. This chain uses TRBV11-3 with TRBJ2-1; no reliable D call. Deletions cut 3 bases from V and 6 bases from J, with 21 bases between. Germline-derived CDR1 and CDR2 are SGHNT and YENEEA. This CDR3 has 17 residues. For the CDR3, the DNA is TGTGCCAGCAGCTTTGGTCTCGTATCAAGTCAGGCCAATGAGCAGTTCTTC. Its translation is CASSFGLVSSQANEQFF.

The J gene is TRBJ2-6, the V gene TRBV7-9, with TRBD1 as a possible D gene (6 bases). Germline-derived CDR1 and CDR2 are SEHNR and FQNEAQ (reference sequence). CDR3 length: 16 residues. The V and J ends lost 3 bases and 0 bases respectively, with 9 bases between them. The CDR3 DNA follows: TGTGCCAGCAGCTTTGGACAGACCTCTGGGGCCAACGTCCTGACTTTC. This sequence encodes CASSFGQTSGANVLTF.

In this sample, this clonotype turned up many times. In nucleotides, the CDR3 is TGTGCCAGCTCATTTACAGAGAACACTGAAGCTTTCTTT. Translation: CASSFTENTEAFF. The chain has TRBV18 and TRBJ1-1; D is undetermined. Germline V gene sequence: CDR1 KGHSH, CDR2 LQKENI. The ends were cut back, 5 bases at V and 1 base at J, with 8 bases in the middle. This CDR3 is built from 13 residues.

To note about this clonotype: A much larger clonotype is one base distant, so this may be a read error. CDR3 amino acids: CASSSLRASSYNEQFF. The CDR3 nucleotides are TGTGCCAGCAGCAGCCTCAGGGCCAGCTCCTACAATGAGCAGTTCTTC. The rearrangement links TRBV7-3 to TRBJ2-1; tentatively, D is TRBD1 (5 bases). Germline V gene data show CDR1 as SGHTA and CDR2 as FQGTGA. V shed 5 bases and J shed 0 bases, with 14 bases lying between them. There are 16 residues in the CDR3.

This clonotype occurred many times. This chain joins TRBV10-3 and TRBJ1-2, with TRBD1 as a possible D gene (6 bases). This CDR3 spans 13 amino acids. V dropped 4 bases and J dropped 6 bases, with 12 bases sitting between them. Germline CDR1 ENHRY, CDR2 SYGVKD. This CDR3 reads CAISGNRDDGYTF. The CDR3 DNA reads TGTGCCATCAGTGGGAACAGGGACGATGGCTACACCTTC.

The table lists this clonotype with a few counts. The rearrangement joins TRBV7-7 to TRBJ2-1; D ambiguous. V lost 1 base and J lost 8, with 12 bases in between. Germline lookup yields CDR1 SSHAT and CDR2 FNYEAQ (reference sequence). The CDR3 is 14 amino acids. The CDR3 spells CASSLGRSGHEQFF. The CDR3 DNA sequence: TGTGCCAGCAGCTTAGGGCGAAGTGGGCATGAGCAGTTCTTC.

This clonotype showed up many times. The DNA for the CDR3 is TGTGCCAGCAGCTATGGACAGGGGCTCACAGATACGCAGTATTTT. This translates into CASSYGQGLTDTQYF. The V gene is TRBV7-9, the J gene TRBJ2-3; 9 bases agree with TRBD1. Germline values: CDR1 SEHNR, CDR2 FQNEAQ (reference sequence). The V segment lost 4 bases and the J segment 2 bases; nucleotides outside the gene matches: 4. The CDR3 has 15 amino acids.

This clonotype showed up many times. This chain joins TRBV4-1 and TRBJ1-4; TRBD1 might be the D (6 bases). Germline CDR1 and CDR2: MGHRA and YSYEKL. The CDR3 extends over 14 amino acids. Trimming left V 4 bases short and J 3 bases short, with 9 bases between. This chain's CDR3 is CASSPGAANEKLFF. As DNA, the CDR3 is TGCGCCAGCAGCCCAGGGGCGGCTAATGAAAAACTGTTTTTT.

There are many counts of this clonotype. The V and J genes are TRBV7-9 and TRBJ1-4; 7 positions match TRBD1. V lost 4 bases and J lost 4; bases outside the gene matches: 3. Germline CDR1 SEHNR, CDR2 FQNEAQ (reference sequence). The CDR3 spans 14 residues. The CDR3 coding sequence is TGTGCCAGCAGCTCAGGACAGGATAATGAAAAACTGTTTTTT. It encodes CASSSGQDNEKLFF.

The table lists this clonotype with many counts. V gene TRBV29-1 combines with J gene TRBJ1-2, with 7 bases identical to TRBD1. CDR3 size: 14 residues. CDR1 and CDR2 from the germline V gene are SQVTM and ANQGSEA. V was clipped by 4 bases and J by 1 base; unmatched bases: 6. The CDR3 DNA follows: TGCAGCGTTGGTGGGGGACAGATTAACTATGGCTACACCTTC. Translating it yields CSVGGGQINYGYTF. Complete variable domain (other parts from reference TRBV29-1 and TRBJ1-2): SAVISQKPSRDICQRGTSLTIQCQVDSQVTMMFWYRQQPGQSLTLIATANQGSEATYESGFVIDKFPISRPNLTFSTLTVSNMSPEDSSIYLCSVGGGQINYGYTFGSGTRLTVV.

In its sample, this clonotype was seen many times. J is TRBJ2-2 and V is TRBV7-3, with D possibly being TRBD1 or TRBD2 (5 bases each). V lost 5 bases to trimming and J lost 7 bases, with 20 bases between them. The germline gives CDR1 SGHTA, CDR2 FQGTGA. The CDR3 covers 16 residues. CDR3 DNA sequence: TGTGCCAGCAGCCCCGAGGGAAGGGGCGGTGGCGGGGAGCTGTTTTTT. This encodes CASSPEGRGGGGELFF.

In its sample, this clonotype was seen many times. The chain links TRBV5-1 to TRBJ1-3; 8 bases fit TRBD1. The V segment lost 7 bases and the J segment 0 bases; nucleotides outside the gene matches: 6. CDR1 is SGHRS, CDR2 YFSETQ, per germline. The CDR3 sequence is 15 residues long. The chain's CDR3 is CASSTGDGSGNTIYF. For the CDR3, the DNA is TGCGCCAGCTCGACAGGGGACGGCTCTGGAAACACCATATATTTT.

This clonotype was counted only a few times. The genes are TRBV5-1 and TRBJ2-1; D is unclear. The CDR3 sequence is 12 residues long. V gave up 3 bases and J gave up 6 bases, with 7 bases separating them. Per the germline V gene, CDR1 is SGHRS and CDR2 is YFSETQ. The CDR3 DNA reads as TGCGCCAGCAGCTCTAACATCAATGAGCAGTTCTTC. The encoded protein is CASSSNINEQFF.

As to this clonotype: This may be a read error: a much more frequent sequence differs by one nucleotide. J is TRBJ2-1 and V is TRBV19; D call uncertain. In germline, CDR1 is LNHDA, CDR2 SQIVND (reference sequence). This CDR3 has 17 residues. CDR3 loop: CAGSIDPGRSSYNEQFF. CDR3 in DNA: TGTGCCGGTAGTATAGATCCTGGGCGTAGCTCCTACAATGAGCAGTTCTTC.

The chain joins TRBV6-4 to TRBJ1-2; 9 positions match TRBD1. Trimming at V came to 8 bases and at J to 8 bases, leaving 6 bases not matched to a gene. The CDR3 has 12 residues. The germline V gene encodes CDR1 MRHNA and CDR2 SNTAGT. CDR3 DNA sequence: TGTGCCAGCGGGACAGGGAGCGGCGGCTACACCTTC. Amino acid sequence: CASGTGSGGYTF.

Many counts were recorded for this clonotype. The chain employs TRBV9 and TRBJ2-1, with 9 bases identical to TRBD2. The V gene end was trimmed by 0 bases and the J gene end by 4 bases; junction bases not matched to a gene: 2. Per germline, CDR1 SGDLS and CDR2 YYNGEE. CDR3 length: 15 residues. The DNA of the CDR3 is TGTGCCAGCAGCGTAGGGACTAGCGAGTACAATGAGCAGTTCTTC. Amino acid sequence: CASSVGTSEYNEQFF.

This clonotype was found a few times. A much larger clone sits a single nucleotide away, making a read error possible. This sequence joins TRBV18 and TRBJ1-1; tentatively, D is TRBD1 (5 bases). This CDR3 has 14 residues. V gave up 3 bases and J gave up 4 bases, with 12 bases separating them. Looked up from germline, CDR1 is KGHSH and CDR2 is LQKENI. The CDR3 DNA follows: TGTGCCAGCTCACCGAACAGGTATATCACTGAAGCTTTCTTT. Protein: CASSPNRYITEAFF.

This clonotype occurred many times. The V and J genes are TRBV6-1 and TRBJ2-1; D is unresolved. Germline CDR1 is MNHNS and CDR2 is SASEGT. CDR3 length: 12 amino acids. The ends were cut back, 4 bases at V and 13 bases at J, with 14 bases in the middle. This CDR3 is CASSGSTMRQFF. CDR3 nucleotides: TGTGCCAGCAGTGGGAGTACAATGAGACAGTTCTTC.